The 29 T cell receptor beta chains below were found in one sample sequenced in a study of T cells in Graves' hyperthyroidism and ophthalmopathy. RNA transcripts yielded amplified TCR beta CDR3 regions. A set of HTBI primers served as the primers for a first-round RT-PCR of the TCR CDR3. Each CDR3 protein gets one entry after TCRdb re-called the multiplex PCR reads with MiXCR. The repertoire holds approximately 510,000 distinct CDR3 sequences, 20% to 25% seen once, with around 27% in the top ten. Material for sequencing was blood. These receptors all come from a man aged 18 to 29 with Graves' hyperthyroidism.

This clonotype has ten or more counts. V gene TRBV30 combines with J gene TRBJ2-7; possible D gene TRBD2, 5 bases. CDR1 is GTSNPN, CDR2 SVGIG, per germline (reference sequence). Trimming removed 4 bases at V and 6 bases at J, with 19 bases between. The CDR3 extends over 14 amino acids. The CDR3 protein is CAWKGGGLGSEQYF. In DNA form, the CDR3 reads TGTGCCTGGAAGGGCGGAGGCCTAGGAAGCGAGCAGTACTTC.

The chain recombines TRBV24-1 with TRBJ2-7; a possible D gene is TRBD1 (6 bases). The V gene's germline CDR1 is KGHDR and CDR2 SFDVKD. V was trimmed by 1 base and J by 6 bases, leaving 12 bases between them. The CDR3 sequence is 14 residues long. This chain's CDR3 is CATSDFPRGSEQYF. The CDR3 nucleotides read TGTGCCACCAGTGATTTCCCCAGGGGATCCGAGCAGTACTTC.

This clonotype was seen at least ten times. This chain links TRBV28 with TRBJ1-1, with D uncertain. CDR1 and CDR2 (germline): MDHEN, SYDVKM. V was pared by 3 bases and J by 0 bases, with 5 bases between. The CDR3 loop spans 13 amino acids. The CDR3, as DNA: TGTGCCAGCAGTTTGCCCTTGAACACTGAAGCTTTCTTT. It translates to CASSLPLNTEAFF.

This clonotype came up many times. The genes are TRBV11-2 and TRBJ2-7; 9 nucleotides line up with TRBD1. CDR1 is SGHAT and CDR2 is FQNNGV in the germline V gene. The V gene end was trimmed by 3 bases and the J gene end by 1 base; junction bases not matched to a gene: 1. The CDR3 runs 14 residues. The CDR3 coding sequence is TGTGCCAGCAGCTTCGGGACAGGGTCCTACGAGCAGTACTTC. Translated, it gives CASSFGTGSYEQYF. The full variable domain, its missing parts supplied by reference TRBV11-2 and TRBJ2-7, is EAGVAQSPRYKIIEKRQSVAFWCNPISGHATLYWYQQILGQGPKLLIQFQNNGVVDDSQLPKDRFSAERLKGVDSTLKIQPAKLEDSAVYLCASSFGTGSYEQYFGPGTRLTVT.

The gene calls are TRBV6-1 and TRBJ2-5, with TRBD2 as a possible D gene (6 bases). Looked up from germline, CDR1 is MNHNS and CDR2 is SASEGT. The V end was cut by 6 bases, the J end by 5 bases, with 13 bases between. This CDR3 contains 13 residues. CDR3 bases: TGTGCCAGCAGGAGCGCGGGGTGGGAGACCCAGTACTTC. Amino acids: CASRSAGWETQYF.

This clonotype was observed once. CDR3 sequence reads: CASRERTEAFF. DNA for the CDR3: TGTGCCAGCAGAGAAAGGACTGAAGCTTTCTTT. The chain recombines TRBV12-3 or TRBV12-4 with TRBJ1-1; D remains ambiguous. Trimming shortened V by 6 bases and J by 5 bases, and 7 bases separated the two germline ends. The CDR3 runs to 11 residues.

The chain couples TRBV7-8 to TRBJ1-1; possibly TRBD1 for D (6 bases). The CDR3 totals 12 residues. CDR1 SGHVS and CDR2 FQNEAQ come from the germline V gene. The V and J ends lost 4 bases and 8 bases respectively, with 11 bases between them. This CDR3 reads CASSSQGPEAFF. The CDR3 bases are TGTGCCAGCAGCTCCCAGGGGCCCGAAGCTTTCTTT. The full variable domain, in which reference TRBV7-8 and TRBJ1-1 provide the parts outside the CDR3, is GAGVSQSPRYKVAKRGQDVALRCDPISGHVSLFWYQQALGQGPEFLTYFQNEAQLDKSGLPSDRFFAERPEGSVSTLKIQRTQQEDSAVYLCASSSQGPEAFFGQGTRLTVV.

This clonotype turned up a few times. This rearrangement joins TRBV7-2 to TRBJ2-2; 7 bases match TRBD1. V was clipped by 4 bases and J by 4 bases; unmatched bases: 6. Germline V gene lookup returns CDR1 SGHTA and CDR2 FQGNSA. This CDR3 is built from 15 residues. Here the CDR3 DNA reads TGTGCCAGCAGCTCCCAGGGGGTCCCCACCGGGGAGCTGTTTTTT. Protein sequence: CASSSQGVPTGELFF. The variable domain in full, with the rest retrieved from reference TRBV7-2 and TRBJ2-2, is GAGVSQSPSNKVTEKGKDVELRCDPISGHTALYWYRQSLGQGLEFLIYFQGNSAPDKSGLPSDRFSAERTGGSVSTLTIQRTQQEDSAVYLCASSSQGVPTGELFFGEGSRLTVL.

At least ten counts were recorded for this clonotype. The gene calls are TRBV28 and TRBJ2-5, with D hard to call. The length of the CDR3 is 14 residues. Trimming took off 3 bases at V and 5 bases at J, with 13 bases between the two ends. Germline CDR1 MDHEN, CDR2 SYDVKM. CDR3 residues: CASSLGRRWETQYF. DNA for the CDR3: TGTGCCAGCAGTTTGGGCAGGCGGTGGGAGACCCAGTACTTC. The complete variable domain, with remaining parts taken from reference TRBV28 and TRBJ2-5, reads DVKVTQSSRYLVKRTGEKVFLECVQDMDHENMFWYRQDPGLGLRLIYFSYDVKMKEKGDIPEGYSVSREKKERFSLILESASTNQTSMYLCASSLGRRWETQYFGPGTRLLVL.

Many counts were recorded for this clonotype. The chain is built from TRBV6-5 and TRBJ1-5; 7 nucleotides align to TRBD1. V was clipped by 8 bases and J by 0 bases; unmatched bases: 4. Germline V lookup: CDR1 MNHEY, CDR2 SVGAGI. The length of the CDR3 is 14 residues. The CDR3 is CASLGQVSNQPQHF. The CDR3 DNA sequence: TGTGCCAGCTTAGGACAGGTTAGCAATCAGCCCCAGCATTTT.

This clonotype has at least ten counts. The CDR3 DNA follows: TGTGCCAGCAGCCTAACCGGTTGGGGCAGGGGCAATCAGCCCCAGCATTTT. Its protein product is CASSLTGWGRGNQPQHF. The chain carries TRBV12-3 or TRBV12-4 and TRBJ1-5; maybe TRBD1 (5 bases). There are 17 residues in the CDR3. Trimming stripped 6 bases from V and 2 bases from J, with 20 bases between.

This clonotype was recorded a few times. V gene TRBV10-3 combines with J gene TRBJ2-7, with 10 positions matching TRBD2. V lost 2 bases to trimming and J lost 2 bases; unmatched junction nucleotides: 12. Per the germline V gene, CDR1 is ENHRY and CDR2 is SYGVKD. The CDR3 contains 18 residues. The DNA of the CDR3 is TGTGCCATCAGTGAGCCGACCCGGACTAGCGGCATGACCTACGAGCAGTACTTC. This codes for CAISEPTRTSGMTYEQYF.

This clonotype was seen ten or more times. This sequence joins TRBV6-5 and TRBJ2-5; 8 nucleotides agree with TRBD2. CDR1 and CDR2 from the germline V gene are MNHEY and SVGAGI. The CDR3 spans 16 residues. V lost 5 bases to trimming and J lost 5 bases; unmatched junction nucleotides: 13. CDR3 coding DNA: TGTGCCAGCAGTACCTCGGGGGGGCTTCCTTGGGAGACCCAGTACTTC. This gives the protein CASSTSGGLPWETQYF.

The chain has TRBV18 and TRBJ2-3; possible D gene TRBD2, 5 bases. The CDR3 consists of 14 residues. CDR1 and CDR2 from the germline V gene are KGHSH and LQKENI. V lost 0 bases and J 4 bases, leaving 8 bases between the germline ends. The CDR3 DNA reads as TGTGCCAGCTCACCACCAGCGGTCCCAGATACGCAGTATTTT. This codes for CASSPPAVPDTQYF.

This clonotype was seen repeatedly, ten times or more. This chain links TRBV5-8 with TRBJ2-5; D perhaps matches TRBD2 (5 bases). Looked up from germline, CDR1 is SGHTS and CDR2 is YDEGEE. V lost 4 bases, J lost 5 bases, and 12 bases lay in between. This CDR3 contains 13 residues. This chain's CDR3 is CASSGRRVETQYF. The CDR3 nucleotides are TGTGCCAGCAGCGGGCGGCGGGTGGAGACCCAGTACTTC.

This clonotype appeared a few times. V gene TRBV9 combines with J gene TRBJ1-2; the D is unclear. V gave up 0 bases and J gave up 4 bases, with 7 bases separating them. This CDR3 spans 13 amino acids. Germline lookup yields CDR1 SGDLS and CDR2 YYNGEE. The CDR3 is CASSVGAGYGYTF. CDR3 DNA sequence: TGTGCCAGCAGCGTAGGCGCCGGCTATGGCTACACCTTC.

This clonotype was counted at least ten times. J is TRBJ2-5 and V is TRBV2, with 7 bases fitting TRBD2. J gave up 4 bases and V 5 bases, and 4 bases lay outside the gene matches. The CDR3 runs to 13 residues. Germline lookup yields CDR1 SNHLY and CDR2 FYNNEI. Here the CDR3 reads CASSSWGGETQYF. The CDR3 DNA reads TGTGCCAGCAGTTCGTGGGGGGGAGAGACCCAGTACTTC. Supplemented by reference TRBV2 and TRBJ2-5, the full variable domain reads EPEVTQTPSHQVTQMGQEVILRCVPISNHLYFYWYRQILGQKVEFLVSFYNNEISEKSEIFDDQFSVERPDGSNFTLKIRSTKLEDSAMYFCASSSWGGETQYFGPGTRLLVL.

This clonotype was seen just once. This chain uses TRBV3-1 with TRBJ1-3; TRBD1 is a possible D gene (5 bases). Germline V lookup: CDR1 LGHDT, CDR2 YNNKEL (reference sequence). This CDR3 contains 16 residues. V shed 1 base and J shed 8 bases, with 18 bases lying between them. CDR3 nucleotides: TGTGCCAGCAGCCAAGTGTGGGGGGGGTCAGAAGACACCATATATTTT. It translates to CASSQVWGGSEDTIYF.

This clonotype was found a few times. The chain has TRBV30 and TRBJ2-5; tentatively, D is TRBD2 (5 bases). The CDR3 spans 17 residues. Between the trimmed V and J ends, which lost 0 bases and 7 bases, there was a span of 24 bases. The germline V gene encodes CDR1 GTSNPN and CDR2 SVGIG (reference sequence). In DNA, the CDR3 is TGTGCCTGGAGTGTACCGGGTGGCGTCCCCCGCCGGGGGACCCAGTACTTC. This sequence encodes CAWSVPGGVPRRGTQYF. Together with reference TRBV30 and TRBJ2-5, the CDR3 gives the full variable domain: SQTIHQWPATLVQPVGSPLSLECTVEGTSNPNLYWYRQAAGRGLQLLFYSVGIGQISSEVPQNLSASRPQDRQFILSSKKLLLSDSGFYLCAWSVPGGVPRRGTQYFGPGTRLLVL.

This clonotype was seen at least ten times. The CDR3 is CASSGSGVGYEQYF. DNA of the CDR3: TGTGCCAGCAGCGGATCCGGAGTAGGCTACGAGCAGTACTTC. The chain combines TRBV9 with TRBJ2-7; D is ambiguous. The CDR3 covers 14 residues. The germline gives CDR1 SGDLS, CDR2 YYNGEE. Trimming left V 3 bases short and J 3 bases short, with 13 bases between.

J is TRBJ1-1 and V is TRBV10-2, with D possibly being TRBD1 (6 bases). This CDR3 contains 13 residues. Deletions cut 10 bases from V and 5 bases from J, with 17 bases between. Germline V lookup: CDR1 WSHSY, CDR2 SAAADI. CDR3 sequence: CATTGSGGTEAFF. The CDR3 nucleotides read TGCGCCACTACAGGGTCCGGAGGGACTGAAGCTTTCTTT.

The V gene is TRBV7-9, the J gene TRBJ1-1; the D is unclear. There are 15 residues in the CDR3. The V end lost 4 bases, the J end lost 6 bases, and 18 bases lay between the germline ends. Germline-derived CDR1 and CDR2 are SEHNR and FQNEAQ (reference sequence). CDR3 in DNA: TGTGCCAGCAGCTCAGTGGGCCTTGAGACCCCTGAAGCTTTCTTT. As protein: CASSSVGLETPEAFF.

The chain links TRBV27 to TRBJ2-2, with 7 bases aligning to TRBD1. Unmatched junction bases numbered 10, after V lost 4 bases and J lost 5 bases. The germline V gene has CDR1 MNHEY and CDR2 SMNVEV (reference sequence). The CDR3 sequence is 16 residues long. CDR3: CASSSRPTGSTGELFF. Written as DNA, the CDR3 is TGTGCCAGCAGTTCCCGCCCGACAGGGTCGACCGGGGAGCTGTTTTTT.

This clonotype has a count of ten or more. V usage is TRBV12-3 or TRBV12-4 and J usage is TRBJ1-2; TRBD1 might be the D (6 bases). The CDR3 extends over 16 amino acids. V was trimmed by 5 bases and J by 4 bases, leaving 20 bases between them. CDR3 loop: CASSPHRTGSLYGYTF. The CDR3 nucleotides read TGTGCCAGCAGTCCTCACAGAACAGGGTCCCTCTATGGCTACACCTTC.

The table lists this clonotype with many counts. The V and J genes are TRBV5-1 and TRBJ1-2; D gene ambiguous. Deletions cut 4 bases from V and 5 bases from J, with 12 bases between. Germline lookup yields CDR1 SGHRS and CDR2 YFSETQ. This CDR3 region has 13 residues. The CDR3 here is CASSPLPSYGYTF. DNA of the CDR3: TGCGCCAGCAGCCCTCTCCCCTCTTATGGCTACACCTTC.

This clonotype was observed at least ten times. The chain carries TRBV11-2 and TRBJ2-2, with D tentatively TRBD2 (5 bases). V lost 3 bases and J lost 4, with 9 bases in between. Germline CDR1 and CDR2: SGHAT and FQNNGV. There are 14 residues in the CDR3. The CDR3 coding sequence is TGTGCCAGCAGCTTGACCGGGGTCACCGGGGAGCTGTTTTTT. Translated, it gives CASSLTGVTGELFF.

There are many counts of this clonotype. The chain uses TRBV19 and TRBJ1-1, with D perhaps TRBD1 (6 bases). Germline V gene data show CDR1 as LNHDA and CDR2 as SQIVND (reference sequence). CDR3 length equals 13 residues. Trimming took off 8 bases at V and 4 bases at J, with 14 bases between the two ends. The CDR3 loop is CASGTGYGTEAFF. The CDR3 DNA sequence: TGTGCCAGTGGTACAGGGTATGGCACTGAAGCTTTCTTT.

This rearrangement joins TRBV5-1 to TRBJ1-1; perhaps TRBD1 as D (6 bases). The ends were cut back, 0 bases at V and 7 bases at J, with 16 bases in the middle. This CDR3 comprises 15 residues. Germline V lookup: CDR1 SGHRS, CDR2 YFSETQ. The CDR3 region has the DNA TGCGCCAGCAGCTTGGCTAACCGGGGGCGAAATGAAGCTTTCTTT. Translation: CASSLANRGRNEAFF. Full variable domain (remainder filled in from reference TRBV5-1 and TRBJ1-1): KAGVTQTPRYLIKTRGQQVTLSCSPISGHRSVSWYQQTPGQGLQFLFEYFSETQRNKGNFPGRFSGRQFSNSRSEMNVSTLELGDSALYLCASSLANRGRNEAFFGQGTRLTVV.

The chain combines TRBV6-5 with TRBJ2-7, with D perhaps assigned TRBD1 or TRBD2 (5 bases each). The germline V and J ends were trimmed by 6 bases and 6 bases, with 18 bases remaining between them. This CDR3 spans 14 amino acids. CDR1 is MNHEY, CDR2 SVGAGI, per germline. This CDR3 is CASSLFESGGEQYF. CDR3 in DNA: TGTGCCAGCAGCTTATTCGAATCTGGGGGCGAGCAGTACTTC.